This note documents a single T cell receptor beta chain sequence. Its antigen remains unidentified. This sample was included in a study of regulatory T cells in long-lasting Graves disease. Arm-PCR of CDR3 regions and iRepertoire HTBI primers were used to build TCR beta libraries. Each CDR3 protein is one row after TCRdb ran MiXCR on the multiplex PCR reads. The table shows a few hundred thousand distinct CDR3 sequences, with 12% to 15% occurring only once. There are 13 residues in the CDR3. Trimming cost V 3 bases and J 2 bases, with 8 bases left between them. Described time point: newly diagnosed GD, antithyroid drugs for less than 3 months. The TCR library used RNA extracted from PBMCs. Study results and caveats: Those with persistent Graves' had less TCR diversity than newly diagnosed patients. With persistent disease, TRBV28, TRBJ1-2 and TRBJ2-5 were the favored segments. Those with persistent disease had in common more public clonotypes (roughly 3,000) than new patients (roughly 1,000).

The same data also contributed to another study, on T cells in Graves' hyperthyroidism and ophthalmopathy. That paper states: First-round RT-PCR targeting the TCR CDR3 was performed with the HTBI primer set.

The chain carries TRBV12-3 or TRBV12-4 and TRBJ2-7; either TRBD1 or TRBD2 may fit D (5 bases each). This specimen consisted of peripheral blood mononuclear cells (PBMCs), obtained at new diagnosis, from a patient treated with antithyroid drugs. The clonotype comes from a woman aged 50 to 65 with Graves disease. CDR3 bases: TGTGCCAGCAGTTTTTGGGGACCCTACGAGCAGTACTTC. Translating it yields CASSFWGPYEQYF.